Each of the 4 T cell receptor beta chains below was sequenced from the same sample in a study of blood T cells in healthy people across ages. PCR was performed a second time for about 6 to 12 cycles using a sample-barcoded 5' primer and a J-beta primer mix. TCRdb re-analysed the 5' RACE reads in MiXCR, keeping a single row per CDR3 protein. The sample holds under 850,000 distinct CDR3 sequences, approximately 35% seen once. The sample consisted of blood. These receptor sequences come from a young man in good health.

The V call is TRBV7-9, the J call TRBJ2-7; 15 bases line up with TRBD2. CDR1 SEHNR and CDR2 FQNEAQ come from the germline V gene (reference sequence). CDR3 size: 17 residues. Trimming removed 6 bases from V and 1 base from J; junction bases left unmatched: 7. CDR3: CASRSGLAGGKSYEQYF. The DNA of the CDR3 is TGTGCCAGCAGATCGGGACTAGCGGGGGGCAAATCCTACGAGCAGTACTTC.

Many counts were recorded for this clonotype. The V and J genes are TRBV20-1 and TRBJ2-7; 7 nucleotides agree with TRBD1. The CDR3 consists of 16 residues. Germline V CDR1 and CDR2: DFQATT, SNEGSKA (reference sequence). Unmatched junction bases numbered 14, after V lost 6 bases and J lost 0 bases. This CDR3 is CSALTIRDSSSYEQYF. CDR3 bases: TGCAGTGCCCTGACGATCCGGGACAGTAGCTCCTACGAGCAGTACTTC.

This sequence joins TRBV7-9 and TRBJ2-7; D possibly uses TRBD1 or TRBD2 (5 bases each). The CDR3 is made up of 16 amino acids. With 2 bases removed from V and 2 bases from J, the gap between germline ends came to 16 bases. The germline gives CDR1 SEHNR, CDR2 FQNEAQ (reference sequence). In nucleotides, the CDR3 is TGTGCCAGCAGCTTATACCGGGGATCAGGGACCTACGAGCAGTACTTC. Translation gives CASSLYRGSGTYEQYF.

This clonotype was seen only a few times. This chain connects TRBV12-3 or TRBV12-4 to TRBJ2-2; a weak D match, TRBD1 (6 bases). The CDR3 extends over 17 amino acids. Trimming took off 6 bases at V and 0 bases at J, with 17 bases between the two ends. In DNA, the CDR3 is TGTGCCAGCAGCCCCCTTTTAAGGACAGCGAACACCGGGGAGCTGTTTTTT. Translated, it gives CASSPLLRTANTGELFF.